The present T cell receptor beta chain was sequenced within a study of blood T cell repertoires in COVID-19. The V gene's germline CDR1 is LNHNV and CDR2 YYDKDF (reference sequence). This CDR3 has 16 amino acids. V shed 4 bases and J 2 bases; nucleotides not matched to a gene: 7. Assay: immunoSEQ multiplex PCR; the TCRdb copy retains only in-frame clones and omits some. The sample has roughly 160,000 clones, 75% to 85% seen once; the top ten hold around 3.2%. The source of this sequence is a woman aged 60-70 years who had recovered from COVID-19. Input material: PBMCs or T cells enriched from blood (not recorded which). The chain recombines TRBV15 with TRBJ2-3; 9 nucleotides match TRBD1. The CDR3 spells CATSITGGSFTDTQYF. DNA of the CDR3: TGTGCCACCAGCATAACAGGGGGCTCTTTCACAGATACGCAGTATTTT. The variable domain in full, with the rest retrieved from reference TRBV15 and TRBJ2-3, is DAMVIQNPRYQVTQFGKPVTLSCSQTLNHNVMYWYQQKSSQAPKLLFHYYDKDFNNEADTPDNFQSRRPNTSFCFLDIRSPGLGDTAMYLCATSITGGSFTDTQYFGPGTRLTVL.